Below, 9 T cell receptor beta chains from the same sample are listed, as sequenced in a study of PD-L1 blockade in urothelial cancer. Here immunoSEQ multiplex PCR was the method, and the copy in TCRdb shows in-frame clones only, minus some. The sample records about 74,000 clones, around 80% being singletons. The sequences come from PBMCs, collected around atezolizumab (anti-PD-L1) treatment. The receptors come from a man in his 70s with urothelial cancer.

This clone was seen a handful of times. This sample also contains other DNA sequences that code for the same CDR3. This chain joins TRBV11-2 and TRBJ1-1, with 7 bases lining up with TRBD1. The V and J ends lost 1 base and 1 base, in that order; junction bases with no gene match: 0. CDR3 size: 14 residues. Germline-derived CDR1 and CDR2 are SGHAT and FQNNGV. For the CDR3, the DNA is TGTGCCAGCAGCTTAGGACAGGGGAACACTGAAGCTTTCTTT. Residues: CASSLGQGNTEAFF.

The rearrangement joins TRBV15 to TRBJ2-1; weak D call: TRBD1 (6 bases). The germline V and J ends were trimmed by 0 bases and 6 bases, with 9 bases remaining between them. CDR3 length: 14 amino acids. In germline, CDR1 is LNHNV, CDR2 YYDKDF (reference sequence). The CDR3 nucleotides read TGTGCCACCAGCAGAGATCCACAGGGCAATGAGCAGTTCTTC. This codes for CATSRDPQGNEQFF.

The gene calls are TRBV2 and TRBJ2-7; 7 bases are shared with TRBD1. Germline V gene sequence: CDR1 SNHLY, CDR2 FYNNEI. Trimming at V came to 9 bases and at J to 6 bases, leaving 2 bases not matched to a gene. The CDR3 contains 10 residues. The CDR3 reads CASRDSEQYF. CDR3 DNA: TGTGCCAGTCGGGACAGCGAGCAGTACTTC.

This clone was counted once. The chain combines TRBV6-6 with TRBJ2-7; tentative D call: TRBD1 (6 bases). The V gene's germline CDR1 is MNHNY and CDR2 SVGAGI (reference sequence). The CDR3 extends over 13 amino acids. The V end lost 6 bases, the J end lost 1 base, and 10 bases lay between the germline ends. CDR3 loop: CASRTTGSYEQYF. As DNA, the CDR3 is TGTGCCAGCAGGACGACAGGTTCCTACGAGCAGTACTTC.

The count of this clone is one. The chain carries TRBV13 and TRBJ2-7, with 7 bases aligning to TRBD2. V was clipped by 5 bases and J by 5 bases; unmatched bases: 9. The CDR3 covers 14 residues. Germline-derived CDR1 and CDR2 are PRHDT and FYEKMQ (reference sequence). CDR3 loop: CASSVTWTRNEQYF. Written as DNA, the CDR3 is TGTGCCAGCAGCGTAACCTGGACTAGGAACGAGCAGTACTTC.

This clone appeared a few times. This chain connects TRBV27 to TRBJ1-2, with a possible D match to TRBD1 (5 bases). Deletions cut 6 bases from V and 0 bases from J, with 11 bases between. Germline V CDR1 and CDR2: MNHEY, SMNVEV (reference sequence). The CDR3 sequence is 14 residues long. The CDR3 coding sequence is TGTGCCAGCAGGCGGCCGGGGGCTAACTATGGCTACACCTTC. Translating gives CASRRPGANYGYTF.

The V gene is TRBV10-1, the J gene TRBJ2-5; 7 nucleotides agree with TRBD2. V gave up 3 bases and J gave up 4 bases; unmatched junction bases: 8. The V gene's germline CDR1 is WNHNN and CDR2 SYGVQD (reference sequence). CDR3 size: 15 residues. The DNA for the CDR3 is TGCGCCAGCAGTGATTCTCGGGAGGTCAGAGAGACCCAGTACTTC. Amino acid sequence: CASSDSREVRETQYF.

In the case of this clone: The sample has other DNA sequences that encode this CDR3 too. The rearrangement joins TRBV5-1 to TRBJ1-1; 9 positions agree with TRBD1. Per the germline V gene, CDR1 is SGHRS and CDR2 is YFSETQ. The CDR3 contains 13 residues. V dropped 4 bases and J dropped 4; count of bases not matched to a gene: 2. CDR3 residues: CASSPDRGTEAFF. The DNA for the CDR3 is TGCGCCAGCAGCCCGGACAGGGGCACTGAAGCTTTCTTT.

The chain is built from TRBV7-9 and TRBJ1-5; TRBD1 aligns across 7 bases. Trimming took 5 bases from V and 2 from J; bases not matched to a gene: 6. The CDR3 consists of 15 residues. Per the germline V gene, CDR1 is SEHNR and CDR2 is FQNEAQ (reference sequence). The CDR3 sequence is CASSPLGTGNQPQHF. CDR3 sequence (DNA): TGTGCCAGCAGCCCACTAGGGACAGGCAATCAGCCCCAGCATTTT.